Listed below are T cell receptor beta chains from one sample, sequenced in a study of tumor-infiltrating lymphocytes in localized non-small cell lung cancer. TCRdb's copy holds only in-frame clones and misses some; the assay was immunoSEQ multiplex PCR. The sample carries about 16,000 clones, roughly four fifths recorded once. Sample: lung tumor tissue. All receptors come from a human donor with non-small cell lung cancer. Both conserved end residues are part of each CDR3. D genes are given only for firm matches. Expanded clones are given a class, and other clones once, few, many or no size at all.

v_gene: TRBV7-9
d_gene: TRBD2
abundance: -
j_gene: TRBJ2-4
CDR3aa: CASSRGGEGSKNIQYF
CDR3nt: TGTGCCAGCAGCCGCGGCGGGGAGGGTTCAAAAAACATTCAGTACTTC

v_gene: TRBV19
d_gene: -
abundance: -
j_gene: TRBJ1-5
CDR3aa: CASSPLGGSNQPQHF
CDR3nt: TGTGCCAGTAGTCCCCTCGGGGGTAGCAATCAGCCCCAGCATTTT

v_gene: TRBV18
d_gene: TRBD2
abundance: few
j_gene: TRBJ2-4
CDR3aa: CASSPRAGGKAKNIQYF
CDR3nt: TGTGCCAGCTCACCACGGGCGGGGGGAAAAGCCAAAAACATTCAGTACTTC

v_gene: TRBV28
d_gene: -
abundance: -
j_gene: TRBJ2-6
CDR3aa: CASSGDQDGSSGANVLTF
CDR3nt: TGTGCCAGCAGTGGAGACCAGGACGGATCCTCTGGGGCCAACGTCCTGACTTTC

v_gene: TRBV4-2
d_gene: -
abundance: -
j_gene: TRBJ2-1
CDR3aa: CASSQRGWDEQFF
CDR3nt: TGTGCCAGCAGCCAACGGGGTTGGGATGAGCAGTTCTTC

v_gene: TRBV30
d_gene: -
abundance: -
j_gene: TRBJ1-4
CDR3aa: CAWSVVQEKLFF
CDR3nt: TGTGCCTGGAGTGTAGTTCAAGAAAAACTGTTTTTT

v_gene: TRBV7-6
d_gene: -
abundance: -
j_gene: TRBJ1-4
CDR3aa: CASSLEARGREKLFF
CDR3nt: TGTGCCAGCAGCTTAGAGGCCAGGGGCCGGGAAAAACTGTTTTTT

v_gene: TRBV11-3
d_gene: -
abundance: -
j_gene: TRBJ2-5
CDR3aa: CASSFGGQETQYF
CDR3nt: TGTGCCAGCAGCTTCGGGGGACAAGAGACCCAGTACTTC

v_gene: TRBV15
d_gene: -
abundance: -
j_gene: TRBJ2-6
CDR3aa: CATSRDHSGANVLTF
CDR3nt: TGTGCCACCAGCAGAGATCACTCTGGGGCCAACGTCCTGACTTTC

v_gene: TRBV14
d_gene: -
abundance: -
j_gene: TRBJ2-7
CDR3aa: CASSQLTGGSYEQYF
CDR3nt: TGTGCCAGCAGCCAACTAACGGGCGGTTCCTACGAGCAGTACTTC

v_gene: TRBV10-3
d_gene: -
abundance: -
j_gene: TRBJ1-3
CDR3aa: CAISAGNTIYF
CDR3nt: TGTGCCATCAGTGCTGGAAACACCATATATTTT

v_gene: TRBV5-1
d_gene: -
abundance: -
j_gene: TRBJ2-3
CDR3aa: CASSLGREPSTDTQYF
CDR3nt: TGCGCCAGCAGCTTGGGCAGAGAACCTAGCACAGATACGCAGTATTTT

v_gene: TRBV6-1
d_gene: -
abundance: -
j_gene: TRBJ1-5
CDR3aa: CASSEGLGQPQHF
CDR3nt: TGTGCCAGCAGTGAAGGGTTGGGGCAGCCCCAGCATTTT

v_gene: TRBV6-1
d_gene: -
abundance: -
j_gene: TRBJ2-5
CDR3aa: CASSALGLQETQYF
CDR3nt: TGTGCCAGCAGTGCCTTGGGACTTCAAGAGACCCAGTACTTC

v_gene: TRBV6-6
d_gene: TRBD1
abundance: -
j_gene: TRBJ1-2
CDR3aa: CASRANPGQGNGYTF
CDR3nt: TGTGCCAGCAGAGCAAATCCGGGACAGGGTAATGGCTACACCTTC

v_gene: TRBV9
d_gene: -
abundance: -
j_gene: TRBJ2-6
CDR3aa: CASSVGDWPSGANVLTF
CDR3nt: TGTGCCAGCAGCGTAGGGGACTGGCCCTCTGGGGCCAACGTCCTGACTTTC

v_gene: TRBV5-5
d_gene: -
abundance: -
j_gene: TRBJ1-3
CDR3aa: CASSWVPDRSGNTIYF
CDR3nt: TGTGCCAGCAGCTGGGTCCCGGACAGATCTGGAAACACCATATATTTT

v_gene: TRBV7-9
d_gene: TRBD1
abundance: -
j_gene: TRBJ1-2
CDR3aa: CASSLGATGRDYGYTF
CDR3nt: TGTGCCAGCAGCTTAGGCGCGACAGGGAGGGACTATGGCTACACCTTC

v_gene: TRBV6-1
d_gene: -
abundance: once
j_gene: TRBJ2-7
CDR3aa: CASSELDGTPSYEQYF
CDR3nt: TGTGCCAGCAGTGAGTTGGACGGGACCCCCTCCTACGAGCAGTACTTC

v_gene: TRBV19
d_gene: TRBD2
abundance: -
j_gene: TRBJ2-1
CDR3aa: CASSISSGREGNEQFF
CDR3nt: TGTGCCAGTAGTATATCTAGCGGGAGGGAGGGGAATGAGCAGTTCTTC

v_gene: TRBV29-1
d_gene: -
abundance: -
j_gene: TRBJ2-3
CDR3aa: CSVRQGGTDTQYF
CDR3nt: TGCAGCGTTCGACAGGGAGGGACAGATACGCAGTATTTT

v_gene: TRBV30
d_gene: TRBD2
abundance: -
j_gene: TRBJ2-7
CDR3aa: CAWSVIPSGEQYF
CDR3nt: TGTGCCTGGAGTGTAATCCCTAGCGGCGAGCAGTACTTC

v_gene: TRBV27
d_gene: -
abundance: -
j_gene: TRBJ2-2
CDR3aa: CASSLRPDTGELFF
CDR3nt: TGTGCCAGCAGTTTAAGGCCAGACACCGGGGAGCTGTTTTTT

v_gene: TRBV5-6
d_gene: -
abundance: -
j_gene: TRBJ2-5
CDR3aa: CASSLAGQGQETQYF
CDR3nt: TGTGCCAGCAGCTTAGCGGGCCAGGGCCAAGAGACCCAGTACTTC

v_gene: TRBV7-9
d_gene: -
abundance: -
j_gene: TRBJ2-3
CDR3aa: CASSLGGSPTDTQYF
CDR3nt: TGTGCCAGCAGCTTAGGCGGCAGTCCCACAGATACGCAGTATTTT

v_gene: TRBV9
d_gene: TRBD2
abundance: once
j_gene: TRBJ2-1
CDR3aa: CASSPRLVAGEQFF
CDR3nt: TGTGCCAGCAGCCCGCGGTTGGTAGCGGGAGAGCAGTTCTTC

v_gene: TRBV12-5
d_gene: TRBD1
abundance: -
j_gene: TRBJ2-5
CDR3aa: CASGLGTGGKETQYF
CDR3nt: TGTGCTAGTGGTTTGGGGACAGGAGGAAAAGAGACCCAGTACTTC

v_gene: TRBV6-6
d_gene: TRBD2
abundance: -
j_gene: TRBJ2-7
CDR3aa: CASSWDAGLAGAF
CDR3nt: TGTGCCAGCAGTTGGGACGCAGGACTAGCGGGAGCCTTC

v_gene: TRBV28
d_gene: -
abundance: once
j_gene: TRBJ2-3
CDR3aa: CASSGPTDTQYF
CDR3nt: TGTGCCAGCAGCGGACCCACAGATACGCAGTATTTT

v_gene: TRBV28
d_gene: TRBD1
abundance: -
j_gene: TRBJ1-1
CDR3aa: CASTSTGKAFF
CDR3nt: TGTGCCAGCACCTCGACAGGGAAAGCTTTCTTT

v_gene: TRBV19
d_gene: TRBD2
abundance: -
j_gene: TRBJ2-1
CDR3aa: CASSIGLAGSDEQFF
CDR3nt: TGTGCCAGTAGTATTGGACTAGCGGGATCGGATGAGCAGTTCTTC

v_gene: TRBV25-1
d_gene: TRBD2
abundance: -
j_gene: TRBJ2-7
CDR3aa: CASSGVEAGGGQYF
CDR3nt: TGTGCCAGCAGTGGGGTCGAAGCGGGAGGGGGGCAGTACTTC

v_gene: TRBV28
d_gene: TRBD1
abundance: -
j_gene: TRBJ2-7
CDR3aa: CATHRDRVSEQYF
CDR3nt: TGTGCCACCCACCGGGACAGGGTAAGCGAGCAGTACTTC

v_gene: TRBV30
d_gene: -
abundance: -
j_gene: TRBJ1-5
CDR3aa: CALGGNQPQHF
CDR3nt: TGTGCCTTGGGCGGCAATCAGCCCCAGCATTTT

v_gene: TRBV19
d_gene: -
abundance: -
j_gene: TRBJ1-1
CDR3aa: CASTYGGTEAFF
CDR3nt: TGTGCCAGTACCTACGGGGGGACTGAAGCTTTCTTT

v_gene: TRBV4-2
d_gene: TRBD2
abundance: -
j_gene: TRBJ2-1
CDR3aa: CASSQVASGSSYNEQFF
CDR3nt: TGTGCCAGCAGCCAAGTCGCTAGCGGCAGCTCCTACAATGAGCAGTTCTTC